These 15 T cell receptor beta chains originate from one sample sequenced in a study of T-cell memory formation after mild COVID-19. TCRdb processed the 5' RACE reads anew with MiXCR; each CDR3 protein has one entry. This sample carries approximately 670 distinct CDR3 sequences, 30% to 35% of them seen once, and the ten largest clones take 10% to 13%. The sample was PBMCs or a T cell subset sorted from them (not recorded which). Receptors originate from an adult who had mild COVID-19 (a few samples of this study predate the infection). Cell type and time point are not known.

This clonotype is large by share. The chain links TRBV20-1 to TRBJ2-1; 10 positions agree with TRBD2. Losses at the gene ends were 3 bases for V and 0 bases for J; bases not matched to a gene: 2. Per the germline V gene, CDR1 is DFQATT and CDR2 is SNEGSKA (reference sequence). The CDR3 is made up of 15 amino acids. The DNA for the CDR3 is TGCAGTGCTAGTACTAGCGGGGCCTCCTACAATGAGCAGTTCTTC. Its protein product is CSASTSGASYNEQFF.

This clonotype rates as large. The chain carries TRBV13 and TRBJ2-1, with D unresolved. The CDR3 extends over 11 amino acids. V was shortened by 5 bases and J by 8 bases, with 7 bases between the two germline ends. Germline CDR1 PRHDT, CDR2 FYEKMQ (reference sequence). The CDR3 DNA reads as TGTGCCAGCAGCCCAGGTTATGAGCAGTTCTTC. This encodes CASSPGYEQFF.

By proportion, this clonotype is large. V gene TRBV5-6 combines with J gene TRBJ1-5, with D maybe TRBD1 (6 bases). Trimming took 0 bases from V and 7 from J, leaving 17 bases between them. The CDR3 totals 16 residues. Germline CDR1 is SGHDT and CDR2 is YYEEEE. As DNA, the CDR3 is TGTGCCAGCAGCTTGGCCGAGGCAGGGGCTCCCCAGCCCCAGCATTTT. It encodes CASSLAEAGAPQPQHF.

This clonotype is medium-sized in the sample. The chain carries TRBV4-2 and TRBJ2-1, with D hard to call. Trimming removed 1 base from V and 5 bases from J, with 6 bases in between. Germline V gene lookup returns CDR1 LGHNA and CDR2 YNFKEQ. The CDR3 is made up of 13 amino acids. CDR3 DNA sequence: TGTGCCAGCAGCCAAGTTGGACACAATGAGCAGTTCTTC. Its translation is CASSQVGHNEQFF.

This clonotype qualifies as large. The V and J genes are TRBV13 and TRBJ2-7; unclear D gene. Trimming removed 2 bases at V and 0 bases at J, with 11 bases between. This CDR3 spans 15 amino acids. Per germline, CDR1 PRHDT and CDR2 FYEKMQ (reference sequence). CDR3 residues: CASSLSSESSYEQYF. In DNA, the CDR3 is TGTGCCAGCAGCTTATCTTCGGAGAGCTCCTACGAGCAGTACTTC. The whole variable domain, remainder taken from reference TRBV13 and TRBJ2-7, is AAGVIQSPRHLIKEKRETATLKCYPIPRHDTVYWYQQGPGQDPQFLISFYEKMQSDKGSIPDRFSAQQFSDYHSELNMSSLELGDSALYFCASSLSSESSYEQYFGPGTRLTVT.

The chain uses TRBV4-1 and TRBJ2-7; D gene ambiguous. Trimming pared 4 bases from V and 0 bases from J, leaving 19 bases between. Germline assignment: CDR1 MGHRA and CDR2 YSYEKL. The length of the CDR3 is 17 residues. CDR3 region: CASSPLMLRENSYEQYF. In nucleotides, the CDR3 is TGCGCCAGCAGCCCCCTTATGCTCCGTGAAAACTCCTACGAGCAGTACTTC.

This clonotype is labeled as large. This chain links TRBV12-3 or TRBV12-4 with TRBJ2-2; D is unclear. This CDR3 has 16 amino acids. V lost 8 bases to trimming and J lost 0 bases, with 16 bases between them. This CDR3 is CASLKTLYANTGELFF. The CDR3 DNA is TGTGCCAGCCTCAAAACCCTATACGCGAACACCGGGGAGCTGTTTTTT.

By share of the sample, this clonotype is large. The chain couples TRBV13 to TRBJ2-5, with a possible D match to TRBD2 (6 bases). The V end lost 0 bases, the J end lost 9 bases, and 8 bases lay between the germline ends. The CDR3 is 12 amino acids. Germline V gene sequence: CDR1 PRHDT, CDR2 FYEKMQ (reference sequence). The CDR3 region is CASSLGGGSQYF. The CDR3 coding sequence is TGTGCCAGCAGCTTAGGCGGAGGGTCCCAGTACTTC.

By sample fraction, this clonotype is large. The chain carries TRBV6-6 and TRBJ2-3, with D perhaps TRBD1 or TRBD2 (5 bases each). This CDR3 has 18 residues. Deletions cut 2 bases from V and 2 bases from J, with 20 bases between. Germline CDR1 and CDR2: MNHNY and SVGAGI (reference sequence). CDR3 amino acids: CASSYRGSPRGVTDTQYF. CDR3 sequence (DNA): TGTGCCAGCAGTTACCGGGGCAGCCCTAGAGGCGTCACAGATACGCAGTATTTT.

This clonotype is medium-sized by share. This chain joins TRBV5-6 and TRBJ2-1; 12 nucleotides match TRBD2. The CDR3 loop spans 15 amino acids. Unmatched junction bases numbered 10, after V lost 1 base and J lost 14 bases. Looked up from germline, CDR1 is SGHDT and CDR2 is YYEEEE. The chain's CDR3 is CASSLLRTSGAPEFF. CDR3 in DNA: TGTGCCAGCAGCTTGCTTAGGACTAGCGGGGCCCCCGAGTTCTTC.

The J gene is TRBJ1-1, the V gene TRBV5-1; D might be TRBD1 (6 bases). Germline V gene sequence: CDR1 SGHRS, CDR2 YFSETQ. This CDR3 comprises 15 residues. Trimming cost V 0 bases and J 1 base, with 10 bases left between them. CDR3 in DNA: TGCGCCAGCAGCTTGGAGGGACACAGGAACACTGAAGCTTTCTTT. It specifies CASSLEGHRNTEAFF. Complete variable domain (other parts from reference TRBV5-1 and TRBJ1-1): KAGVTQTPRYLIKTRGQQVTLSCSPISGHRSVSWYQQTPGQGLQFLFEYFSETQRNKGNFPGRFSGRQFSNSRSEMNVSTLELGDSALYLCASSLEGHRNTEAFFGQGTRLTVV.

This clonotype is medium-sized in the sample. The chain links TRBV19 to TRBJ2-1; the D call may be TRBD1 or TRBD2 (7 bases each). V shed 6 bases and J shed 5 bases, with 20 bases lying between them. CDR1 and CDR2 (germline): LNHDA, SQIVND (reference sequence). This CDR3 is 16 amino acids long. The CDR3 loop is CASSPPRGGWDNEQFF. The CDR3 region has the DNA TGTGCCAGTAGCCCTCCCAGGGGGGGGTGGGACAATGAGCAGTTCTTC.

This clonotype rates as large (0.1 to 1%). This chain uses TRBV29-1 with TRBJ2-5; no definite D call. Trimming left V 1 base short and J 1 base short, with 13 bases between. The CDR3 totals 15 residues. Germline V gene sequence: CDR1 SQVTM, CDR2 ANQGSEA. The CDR3 DNA is TGCAGCGTTGAAGCGGACCCTGGGATCCAAGAGACCCAGTACTTC. Protein product: CSVEADPGIQETQYF.

By share of the sample, this clonotype is large (0.1 to 1%). This rearrangement joins TRBV20-1 to TRBJ2-1, with TRBD2 identical over 10 bases. V lost 0 bases to trimming and J lost 2 bases; unmatched junction nucleotides: 10. This CDR3 contains 18 residues. In germline, CDR1 is DFQATT, CDR2 SNEGSKA (reference sequence). The CDR3 DNA sequence: TGCAGTGCTAGAGAGGATAGCGGGGGGATCTCGGCCTACAATGAGCAGTTCTTC. Protein sequence: CSAREDSGGISAYNEQFF.

This clonotype counts as large (0.1 to 1%). This chain uses TRBV7-8 with TRBJ1-2; TRBD1 matches 9 bases. The CDR3 covers 14 residues. The V and J ends lost 5 bases and 4 bases, in that order; junction bases with no gene match: 5. Per germline, CDR1 SGHVS and CDR2 FQNEAQ. The CDR3 is CASSPKGQGYGYTF. CDR3 bases: TGTGCCAGCAGCCCCAAGGGACAGGGCTATGGCTACACCTTC.